Listed below are T cell receptor beta chains from one sample, sequenced in a study of blood T cells in healthy people across ages. One entry per CDR3 protein, called by TCRdb with MiXCR from the 5' RACE reads. The sample lists 890,000 or so distinct CDR3 sequences; about 62% were seen once. Material for sequencing was blood. These TCRs come from a man under 40 in good health. Both conserved end residues are part of each CDR3. Fields, in order: V gene, J gene, D gene, clone size, CDR3 protein, CDR3 DNA. D genes are given only for firm matches. The size of a clone is reported for some rows only, either as once, few or many, or as a class for expanded clones.

TRBV7-2	TRBJ2-5	.	few	CASSLGLPPYETQYF	TGTGCCAGCAGCTTAGGGCTTCCGCCATATGAGACCCAGTACTTC
TRBV4-2	TRBJ2-1	TRBD1	.	CASSHLPLTGSPYEQFF	TGTGCCAGCAGCCACCTTCCCCTGACAGGGAGCCCCTACGAGCAGTTCTTC
TRBV27	TRBJ2-1	TRBD2	.	CASSFVGAGGNEQFF	TGTGCCAGCAGTTTTGTCGGAGCGGGGGGTAATGAGCAGTTCTTC
TRBV29-1	TRBJ2-5	.	.	CSSGQQETQYF	TGCAGCTCCGGACAGCAAGAGACCCAGTACTTC
TRBV7-2	TRBJ1-2	.	.	CASVSGASDGYTF	TGTGCCAGTGTCAGCGGTGCCTCGGATGGCTACACCTTC
TRBV5-5	TRBJ2-5	.	.	CASSWTVGTSGETQYF	TGTGCCAGCAGTTGGACAGTCGGGACGTCCGGGGAGACCCAGTACTTC
TRBV6-5	TRBJ2-3	TRBD2	once	CASSYHSGDTDTQYF	TGTGCCAGCAGTTACCACAGCGGGGACACAGATACGCAGTATTTT
TRBV7-2	TRBJ2-1	TRBD1	.	CASSLVGTGNNEQFF	TGTGCCAGCAGCTTAGTTGGGACAGGTAATAATGAGCAGTTCTTC
TRBV29-1	TRBJ1-2	.	.	CSVTTGGTTYGYTF	TGCAGCGTTACGACTGGCGGGACAACCTATGGCTACACCTTC
TRBV7-2	TRBJ2-7	TRBD1	.	CASSLDSGTEPHEQYF	TGTGCCAGCAGCTTAGATTCTGGGACAGAGCCCCACGAGCAGTACTTC
TRBV29-1	TRBJ2-1	.	.	CSVAVSRDNEQFF	TGCAGCGTTGCGGTCAGTCGGGACAATGAGCAGTTCTTC
TRBV4-3	TRBJ2-1	TRBD1	.	CASSQDQGAYNEQFF	TGCGCCAGCAGCCAAGATCAGGGGGCCTACAATGAGCAGTTCTTC
TRBV5-1	TRBJ2-3	TRBD1	.	CASSTTGYGDTQYF	TGCGCCAGCAGCACGACAGGGTATGGAGATACGCAGTATTTT
TRBV5-1	TRBJ2-7	.	.	CASSTADFQEQYF	TGCGCCAGCAGCACGGCGGACTTTCAAGAGCAGTACTTC
TRBV5-1	TRBJ2-1	.	.	CASSLDGRGRYNEQFF	TGCGCCAGCAGCTTGGATGGGAGGGGGAGATACAATGAGCAGTTCTTC
TRBV14	TRBJ1-1	.	.	CASSQVRGDEAFF	TGTGCCAGCAGCCAAGTCAGGGGTGATGAAGCTTTCTTT
TRBV20-1	TRBJ2-3	.	.	CSARDPRVSTDTQYF	TGCAGTGCTAGAGATCCCAGGGTGAGCACAGATACGCAGTATTTT
TRBV9	TRBJ2-5	.	.	CASSATIQGPPQETQYF	TGTGCCAGCAGCGCAACCATACAGGGACCACCCCAAGAGACCCAGTACTTC
TRBV18	TRBJ2-4	.	few	CASSTMRFGQQYF	TGTGCCAGCTCAACGATGAGGTTCGGTCAGCAGTACTTC
TRBV27	TRBJ2-3	TRBD2	.	CASSHSILTSGTDTQYF	TGTGCCAGCAGTCACTCCATCCTGACTAGCGGCACAGATACGCAGTATTTT
TRBV4-3	TRBJ2-1	.	few	CASSPQGRYEQFF	TGCGCCAGCAGCCCACAAGGAAGGTATGAGCAGTTCTTC
TRBV7-9	TRBJ2-7	.	.	CASSSAVYELYF	TGTGCCAGCAGCTCAGCAGTCTACGAGCTGTACTTC
TRBV20-1	TRBJ2-5	TRBD2	.	CSAPPGGAQETQYF	TGCAGTGCTCCTCCGGGAGGAGCCCAAGAGACCCAGTACTTC
TRBV20-1	TRBJ1-5	.	.	CSAWPNRGTNQPQHF	TGCAGTGCTTGGCCAAACCGGGGTACTAATCAGCCCCAGCATTTT
TRBV4-3	TRBJ1-2	.	.	CASSQDGGTNYGYTF	TGCGCCAGCAGCCAAGATGGGGGCACCAACTACGGCTACACCTTC
TRBV28	TRBJ2-1	TRBD2	.	CASSLIGSGGYNEQFF	TGTGCCAGCAGTTTAATAGGTAGCGGGGGTTACAATGAGCAGTTCTTC
TRBV9	TRBJ2-5	.	.	CASSVAEGSPRETQYF	TGTGCCAGCAGCGTAGCGGAGGGAAGCCCAAGAGAGACCCAGTACTTC
TRBV6-6	TRBJ1-1	.	few	CASSYPNTEAFF	TGTGCCAGCAGTTACCCGAACACTGAAGCTTTCTTT
TRBV10-3	TRBJ2-7	TRBD1	.	CAISESFVGTGTYEQYF	TGTGCCATCAGTGAGTCATTTGTAGGGACAGGTACCTACGAGCAGTACTTC
TRBV7-2	TRBJ2-1	.	few	CASSPKGGGGHEQFF	TGTGCCAGCAGCCCGAAGGGGGGGGGCGGCCATGAGCAGTTCTTC
TRBV6-5	TRBJ2-7	.	.	CASSYDRSYEQYF	TGTGCCAGCAGTTACGACCGGTCCTACGAGCAGTACTTC
TRBV7-2	TRBJ2-3	.	.	CASSLAYSPTDTQYF	TGTGCCAGCAGCTTAGCGTACAGCCCCACAGATACGCAGTATTTT
TRBV27	TRBJ2-1	.	few	CASSLARTNEQFF	TGTGCCAGCAGTTTAGCTCGGACCAATGAGCAGTTCTTC
TRBV20-1	TRBJ1-4	.	once	CSAAQRGEKLFF	TGCAGTGCCGCCCAGCGGGGGGAAAAACTGTTTTTT
TRBV12-3/TRBV12-4	TRBJ2-6	TRBD1	.	CASKEGQGASGANVLTF	TGTGCCAGCAAAGAGGGACAGGGGGCTTCCGGGGCCAACGTCCTGACTTTC
TRBV20-1	TRBJ2-3	.	once	CSASDWAGTDTQYF	TGCAGTGCTAGCGACTGGGCCGGCACAGATACGCAGTATTTT